This T cell receptor (beta chain) was sequenced in a study of T-cell memory formation after mild COVID-19. Overall study results and limits: Day 15 to 85 contracting clones showed balanced CD4/CD8; day 15 to 37 expanders favored CD4+.

This clonotype has just a few counts. Its antigen is not known. The ends were cut back, 2 bases at V and 5 bases at J, with 7 bases in the middle. Germline CDR1 is SEHNR and CDR2 is FQNEAQ (reference sequence). This CDR3 has 13 amino acids. A single record per CDR3 protein comes from TCRdb applying MiXCR to the 5' RACE reads. The sample lists about 140,000 distinct CDR3 sequences; 14% to 15% were seen once. This receptor was identified in an adult woman who had mild COVID-19 (a few samples of this study predate the infection). Cell type and time point are not known. The V and J genes are TRBV7-9 and TRBJ2-1; D gene uncertain. The sample comprised PBMCs or a T cell subset sorted from them (not recorded which). The CDR3 sequence: CASSLWANNEQFF. The CDR3 coding sequence is TGTGCCAGCAGCTTATGGGCGAACAATGAGCAGTTCTTC. The full variable domain, its missing parts supplied by reference TRBV7-9 and TRBJ2-1, is DTGVSQNPRHKITKRGQNVTFRCDPISEHNRLYWYRQTLGQGPEFLTYFQNEAQLEKSRLLSDRFSAERPKGSFSTLEIQRTEQGDSAMYLCASSLWANNEQFFGPGTRLTVL.